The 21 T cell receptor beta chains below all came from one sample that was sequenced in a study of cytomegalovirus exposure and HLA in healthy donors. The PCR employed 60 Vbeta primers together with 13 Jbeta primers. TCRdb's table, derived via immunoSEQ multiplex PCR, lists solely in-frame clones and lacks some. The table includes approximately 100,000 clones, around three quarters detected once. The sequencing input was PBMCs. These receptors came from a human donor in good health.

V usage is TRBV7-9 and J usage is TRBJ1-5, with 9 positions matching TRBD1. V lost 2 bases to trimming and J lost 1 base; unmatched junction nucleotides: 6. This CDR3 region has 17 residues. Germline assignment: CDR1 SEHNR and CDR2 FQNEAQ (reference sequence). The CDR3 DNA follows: TGTGCCAGCAGCTTATCACAGGGGGCGGGAAGCAATCAGCCCCAGCATTTT. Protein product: CASSLSQGAGSNQPQHF.

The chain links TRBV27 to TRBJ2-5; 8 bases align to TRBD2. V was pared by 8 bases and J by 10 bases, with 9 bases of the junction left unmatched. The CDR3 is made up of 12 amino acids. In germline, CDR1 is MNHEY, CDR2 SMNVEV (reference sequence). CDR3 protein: CASGSRGEIQYF. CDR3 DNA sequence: TGTGCCAGCGGATCGCGGGGGGAAATCCAGTACTTC.

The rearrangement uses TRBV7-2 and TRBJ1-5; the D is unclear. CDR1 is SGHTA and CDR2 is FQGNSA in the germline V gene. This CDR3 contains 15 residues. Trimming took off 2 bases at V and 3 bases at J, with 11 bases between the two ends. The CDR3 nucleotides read TGTGCCAGCAGCTTATTTGGCCGGGACAATCAGCCCCAGCATTTT. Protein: CASSLFGRDNQPQHF. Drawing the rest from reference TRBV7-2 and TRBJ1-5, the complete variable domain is GAGVSQSPSNKVTEKGKDVELRCDPISGHTALYWYRQSLGQGLEFLIYFQGNSAPDKSGLPSDRFSAERTGGSVSTLTIQRTQQEDSAVYLCASSLFGRDNQPQHFGDGTRLSIL.

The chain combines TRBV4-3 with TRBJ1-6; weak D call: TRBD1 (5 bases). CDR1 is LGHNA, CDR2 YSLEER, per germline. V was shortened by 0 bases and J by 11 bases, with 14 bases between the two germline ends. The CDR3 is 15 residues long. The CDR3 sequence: CASSQEWQGRTPLHF. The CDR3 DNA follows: TGCGCCAGCAGCCAAGAGTGGCAGGGAAGGACACCCCTCCACTTT.

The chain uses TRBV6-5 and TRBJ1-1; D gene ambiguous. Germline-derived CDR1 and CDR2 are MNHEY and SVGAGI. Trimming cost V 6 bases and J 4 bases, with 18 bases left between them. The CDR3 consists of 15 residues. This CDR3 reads CASRREVREGTEAFF. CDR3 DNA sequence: TGTGCCAGCAGACGCGAGGTCCGGGAAGGCACTGAAGCTTTCTTT.

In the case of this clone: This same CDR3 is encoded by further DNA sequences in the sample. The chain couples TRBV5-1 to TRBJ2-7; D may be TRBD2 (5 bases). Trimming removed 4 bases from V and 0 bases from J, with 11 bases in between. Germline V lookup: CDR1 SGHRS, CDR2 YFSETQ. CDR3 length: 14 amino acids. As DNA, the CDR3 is TGCGCCAGCAGCGTGTTAGCGAACTCCTACGAGCAGTACTTC. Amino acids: CASSVLANSYEQYF.

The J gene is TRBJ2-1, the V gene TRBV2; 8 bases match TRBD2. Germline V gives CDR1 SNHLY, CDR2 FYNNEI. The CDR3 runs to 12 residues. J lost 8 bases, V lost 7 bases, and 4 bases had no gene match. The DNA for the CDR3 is TGTGCCAGCAAGCGGGGGTCCTATGAGCAGTTCTTC. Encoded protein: CASKRGSYEQFF.

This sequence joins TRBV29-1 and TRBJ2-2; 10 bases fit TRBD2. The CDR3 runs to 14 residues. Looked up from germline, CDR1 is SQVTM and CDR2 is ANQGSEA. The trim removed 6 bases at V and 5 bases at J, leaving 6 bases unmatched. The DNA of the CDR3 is TGCAGCGTGCGTCCGACTAGCGGGACCGGGGAGCTGTTTTTT. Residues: CSVRPTSGTGELFF.

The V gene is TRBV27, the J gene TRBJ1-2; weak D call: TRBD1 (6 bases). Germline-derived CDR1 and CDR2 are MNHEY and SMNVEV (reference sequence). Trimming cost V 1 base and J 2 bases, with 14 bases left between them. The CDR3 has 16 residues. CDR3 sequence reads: CASSLYSGANNYGYTF. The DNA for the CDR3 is TGTGCCAGCAGTTTATATTCAGGGGCGAACAACTATGGCTACACCTTC.

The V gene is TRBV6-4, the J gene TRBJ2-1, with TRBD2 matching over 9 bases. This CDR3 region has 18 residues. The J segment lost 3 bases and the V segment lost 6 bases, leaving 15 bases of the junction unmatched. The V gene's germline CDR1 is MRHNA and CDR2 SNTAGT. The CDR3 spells CASRRASGVGGIYNEQFF. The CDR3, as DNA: TGTGCCAGCAGGAGGGCTAGCGGGGTGGGGGGTATCTACAATGAGCAGTTCTTC.

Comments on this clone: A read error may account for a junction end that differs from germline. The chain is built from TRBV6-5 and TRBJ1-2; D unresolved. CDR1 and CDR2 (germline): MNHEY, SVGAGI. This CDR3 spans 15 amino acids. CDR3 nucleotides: TGTGCCAGCAGTTACTCTCCTCGGGTAAACTCTGGCTACACCTTC. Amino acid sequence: CASSYSPRVNSGYTF.

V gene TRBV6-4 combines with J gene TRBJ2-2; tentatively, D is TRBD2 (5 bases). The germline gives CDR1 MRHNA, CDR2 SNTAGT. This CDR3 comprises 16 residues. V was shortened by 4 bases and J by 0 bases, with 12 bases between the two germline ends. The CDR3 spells CASSATELANTGELFF. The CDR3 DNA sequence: TGTGCCAGCAGTGCCACCGAACTAGCGAACACCGGGGAGCTGTTTTTT.

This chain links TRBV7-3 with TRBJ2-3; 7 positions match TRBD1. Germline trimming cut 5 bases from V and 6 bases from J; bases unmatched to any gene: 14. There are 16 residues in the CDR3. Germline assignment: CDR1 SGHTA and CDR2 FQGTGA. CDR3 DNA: TGTGCCAGCAGCGGACTTCTCTCGCAACAGGGGGATACGCAGTATTTT. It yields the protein CASSGLLSQQGDTQYF.

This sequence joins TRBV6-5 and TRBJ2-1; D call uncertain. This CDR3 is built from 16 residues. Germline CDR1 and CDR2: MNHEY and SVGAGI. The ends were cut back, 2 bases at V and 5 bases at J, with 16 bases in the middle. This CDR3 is CASSYRYFSGHNEQFF. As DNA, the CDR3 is TGTGCCAGCAGTTACCGGTACTTTAGTGGGCACAATGAGCAGTTCTTC.

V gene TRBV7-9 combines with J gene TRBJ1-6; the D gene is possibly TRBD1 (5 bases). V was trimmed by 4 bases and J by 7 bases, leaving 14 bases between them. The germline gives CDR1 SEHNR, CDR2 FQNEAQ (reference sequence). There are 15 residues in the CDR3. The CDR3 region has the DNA TGTGCCAGCAGCTACCGGGGGGGTGTCAATTCACCCCTCCACTTT. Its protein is CASSYRGGVNSPLHF.

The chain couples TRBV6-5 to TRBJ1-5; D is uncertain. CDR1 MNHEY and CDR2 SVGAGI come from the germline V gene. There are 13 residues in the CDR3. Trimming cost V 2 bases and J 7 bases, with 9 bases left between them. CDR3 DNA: TGTGCCAGCAGTTACCGGCGGGAACAGCCCCAGCATTTT. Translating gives CASSYRREQPQHF.

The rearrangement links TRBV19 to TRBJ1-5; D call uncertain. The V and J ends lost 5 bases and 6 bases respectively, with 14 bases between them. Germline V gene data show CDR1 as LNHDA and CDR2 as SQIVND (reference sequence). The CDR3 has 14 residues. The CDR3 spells CASSLVLLGQPQHF. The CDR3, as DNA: TGTGCCAGTAGTTTGGTTCTTCTCGGTCAGCCCCAGCATTTT.

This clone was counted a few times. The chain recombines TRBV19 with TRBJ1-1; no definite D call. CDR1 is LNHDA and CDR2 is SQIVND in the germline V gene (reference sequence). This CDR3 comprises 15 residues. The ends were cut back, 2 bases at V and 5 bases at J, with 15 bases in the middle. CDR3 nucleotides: TGTGCCAGTAGTATATTGGAGGCAGTCAGAACTGAAGCTTTCTTT. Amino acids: CASSILEAVRTEAFF.

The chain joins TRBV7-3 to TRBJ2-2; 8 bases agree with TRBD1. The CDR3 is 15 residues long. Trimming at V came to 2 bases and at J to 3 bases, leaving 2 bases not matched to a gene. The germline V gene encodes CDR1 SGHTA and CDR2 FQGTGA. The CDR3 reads CASSLGTGYTGELFF. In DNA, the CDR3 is TGTGCCAGCAGCTTAGGGACAGGATACACCGGGGAGCTGTTTTTT.

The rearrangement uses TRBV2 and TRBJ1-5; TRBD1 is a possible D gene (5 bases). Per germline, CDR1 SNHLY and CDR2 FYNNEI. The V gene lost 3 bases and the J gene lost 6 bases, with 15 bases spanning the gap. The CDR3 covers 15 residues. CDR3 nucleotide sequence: TGTGCCAGCAGTGATGGGGCAGGGAAGAGTCAGCCCCAGCATTTT. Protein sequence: CASSDGAGKSQPQHF.

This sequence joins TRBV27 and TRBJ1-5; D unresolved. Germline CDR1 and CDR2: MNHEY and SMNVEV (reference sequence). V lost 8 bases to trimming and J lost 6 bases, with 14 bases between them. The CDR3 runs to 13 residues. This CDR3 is CASGDGDTQPQHF. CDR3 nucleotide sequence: TGTGCCAGCGGAGACGGAGATACTCAGCCCCAGCATTTT.